Sequencing of this T cell receptor (beta chain) was carried out in a study of cytomegalovirus exposure and HLA in healthy donors. CDR1 is SGHTA and CDR2 is FQGNSA in the germline V gene. Between the trimmed V and J ends, which lost 1 base and 4 bases, there was a span of 11 bases. This CDR3 comprises 15 residues. The PCR had 60 Vbeta and 13 Jbeta primers. Here immunoSEQ multiplex PCR was the method, and the copy in TCRdb shows in-frame clones only, minus some. Found here are fewer than 60,000 clones, about 70% of them singletons; the top ten hold around a fifth. The specimen was PBMCs. The clonotype was recovered from a woman aged 45-65 years in good health and CMV-seropositive. This chain connects TRBV7-2 to TRBJ2-1; D remains unclear. The CDR3 bases are TGTGCCAGCAGCTTAGAGGCCCAGGCGTACAATGAGCAGTTCTTC. This sequence encodes CASSLEAQAYNEQFF.